These 23 T cell receptor beta chains came from one sample sequenced in a study of response to subunit inactivated influenza vaccine. TCRdb reprocessed the RT-PCR reads with MiXCR, giving one entry per CDR3 protein. The data hold 650,000 to 800,000 distinct CDR3 sequences, with about 15% observed a single time. This sample comprised PBMCs from blood, obtained 14 days before vaccination. These receptors all stem from a man aged 45-65 years who received an inactivated influenza vaccine.

This sequence joins TRBV27 and TRBJ2-1; possible D gene TRBD1, 6 bases. The CDR3 totals 12 residues. V lost 8 bases and J lost 6, with 11 bases in between. Germline CDR1 reads MNHEY; CDR2 reads SMNVEV (reference sequence). CDR3 sequence reads: CASGRGFNEQFF. CDR3 sequence (DNA): TGTGCCAGCGGCAGGGGTTTCAATGAGCAGTTCTTC.

This clonotype was found many times. The chain couples TRBV11-2 to TRBJ2-1; no firm D call. This CDR3 has 14 amino acids. Germline V gives CDR1 SGHAT, CDR2 FQNNGV. Trimming took off 0 bases at V and 7 bases at J, with 10 bases between the two ends. Here the CDR3 DNA reads TGTGCCAGCAGCTTAGAAAGGCTGCAAAATGAGCAGTTCTTC. Translated, it gives CASSLERLQNEQFF.

This sequence joins TRBV7-2 and TRBJ2-4; D remains ambiguous. This CDR3 has 13 residues. Germline CDR1 SGHTA, CDR2 FQGNSA. The germline V and J ends were trimmed by 1 base and 2 bases, with 3 bases remaining between them. Here the CDR3 DNA reads TGTGCCAGCAGCTTAGGTTCCAAAAACATTCAGTACTTC. Translated, it gives CASSLGSKNIQYF.

This rearrangement joins TRBV28 to TRBJ2-1; TRBD2 aligns across 10 bases. The CDR3 is 16 residues long. The germline gives CDR1 MDHEN, CDR2 SYDVKM. After removal of 7 bases from V and 4 bases from J, the junction contained 10 bases not matched to a gene. Written as DNA, the CDR3 is TGTGCCAGCACCCTCGGACTAGCGGACCAGTACAATGAGCAGTTCTTC. Translated: CASTLGLADQYNEQFF.

This chain connects TRBV29-1 to TRBJ1-2; 8 nucleotides line up with TRBD1. Germline lookup yields CDR1 SQVTM and CDR2 ANQGSEA. J gave up 8 bases and V 5 bases, and 10 bases lay outside the gene matches. This CDR3 spans 13 amino acids. This CDR3 reads CSVPGQALGGYTF. The CDR3 nucleotides read TGCAGCGTTCCGGGACAGGCTTTGGGGGGCTACACCTTC.

The J gene is TRBJ2-3, the V gene TRBV7-9; no firm D call. This CDR3 contains 13 residues. CDR1 and CDR2 from the germline V gene are SEHNR and FQNEAQ (reference sequence). Between the trimmed V and J ends, which lost 1 base and 14 bases, there was a span of 16 bases. CDR3 bases: TGTGCCAGCAGCTTAGGTTCGGACCCGGTGTGGTATTTT. Translating gives CASSLGSDPVWYF.

Only a few counts were recorded for this clonotype. The chain has TRBV2 and TRBJ1-1; D unresolved. The CDR3 is made up of 13 amino acids. The V gene lost 3 bases and the J gene lost 5 bases, with 10 bases spanning the gap. Germline values: CDR1 SNHLY, CDR2 FYNNEI. The CDR3 sequence: CASSDLGGTEAFF. CDR3 DNA: TGTGCCAGCAGTGACCTGGGAGGTACTGAAGCTTTCTTT.

This clonotype turned up a few times. The chain combines TRBV18 with TRBJ1-5, with TRBD1 matching over 9 bases. Germline trimming cut 0 bases from V and 5 bases from J; bases unmatched to any gene: 5. CDR1 is KGHSH, CDR2 LQKENI, per germline. This CDR3 is 16 amino acids long. CDR3 in amino acids: CASSPPGQGPYQPQHF. The DNA of the CDR3 is TGTGCCAGCTCACCACCGGGACAGGGACCCTATCAGCCCCAGCATTTT.

The V call is TRBV20-1, the J call TRBJ2-1; 13 nucleotides match TRBD2. The CDR3 consists of 17 residues. V was pared by 1 base and J by 5 bases, with 8 bases of the junction left unmatched. Germline V gene lookup returns CDR1 DFQATT and CDR2 SNEGSKA (reference sequence). The CDR3 DNA reads as TGCAGTGCTAGAGGACTAGCGGGAGGCGGGAAAGACAATGAGCAGTTCTTC. Translated: CSARGLAGGGKDNEQFF.

V is TRBV6-1 and J is TRBJ2-7; D may match TRBD1 or TRBD2 (6 bases each). Germline values: CDR1 MNHNS, CDR2 SASEGT. Trimming shortened V by 4 bases and J by 4 bases, and 11 bases separated the two germline ends. The CDR3 spans 13 residues. CDR3 in amino acids: CASSGGGGYEQYF. Here the CDR3 DNA reads TGTGCCAGCAGTGGTGGAGGGGGTTACGAGCAGTACTTC.

This clonotype was counted a few times. The rearrangement uses TRBV10-3 and TRBJ2-7; possibly TRBD2 for D (7 bases). CDR1 ENHRY and CDR2 SYGVKD come from the germline V gene. V lost 2 bases to trimming and J lost 6 bases, with 14 bases between them. The CDR3 is made up of 14 amino acids. CDR3 region: CAISEREGESEQYF. CDR3 DNA sequence: TGTGCCATCAGTGAGAGGGAGGGGGAAAGCGAGCAGTACTTC.

The chain has TRBV12-3 or TRBV12-4 and TRBJ1-5; a possible D gene is TRBD1 (5 bases). This CDR3 comprises 14 residues. Trimming took off 4 bases at V and 8 bases at J, with 15 bases between the two ends. CDR3: CASSSGAPVEPQHF. The CDR3 DNA reads as TGTGCCAGCAGTTCCGGGGCGCCCGTAGAGCCCCAGCATTTT.

The chain is built from TRBV6-1 and TRBJ1-6, with TRBD1 as a possible D gene (6 bases). Germline CDR1 and CDR2: MNHNS and SASEGT. With 7 bases removed from V and 7 bases from J, the gap between germline ends came to 14 bases. This CDR3 comprises 14 residues. In nucleotides, the CDR3 is TGTGCCAGCACGGTGGGACACCTCAATTCACCCCTCCACTTT. As protein: CASTVGHLNSPLHF.

This clonotype appeared a few times. The chain recombines TRBV7-2 with TRBJ2-2; D gene ambiguous. V gave up 3 bases and J gave up 1 base, with 6 bases separating them. CDR3 length: 14 amino acids. From germline, CDR1 is SGHTA and CDR2 FQGNSA. CDR3 loop: CASSFNWNTGELFF. The CDR3, as DNA: TGTGCCAGCAGCTTCAACTGGAACACCGGGGAGCTGTTTTTT.

The rearrangement joins TRBV28 to TRBJ1-2, with 10 bases fitting TRBD1. The CDR3 runs to 18 residues. Germline loops: CDR1 MDHEN, CDR2 SYDVKM. The V segment lost 4 bases and the J segment 2 bases; nucleotides outside the gene matches: 13. CDR3 bases: TGTGCCAGCAGTTGGTCCGGGACAGGGGATGATCGAAACTATGGCTACACCTTC. This codes for CASSWSGTGDDRNYGYTF.

This clonotype has more than one count but fewer than ten. One junction end does not reproduce the germline sequence, and a read error may be involved. The gene calls are TRBV4-2 and TRBJ2-1, with D possibly being TRBD2 (6 bases). Germline-derived CDR1 and CDR2 are LGHNA and YNFKEQ. This CDR3 is 11 amino acids long. The CDR3 loop reads CASSQGRERFF. The DNA of the CDR3 is TGTGCCAGCAGCCAAGGTCGGGAGCGGTTCTTC.

The chain is built from TRBV25-1 and TRBJ2-5; 8 bases agree with TRBD2. The germline CDR1 and CDR2 sequences are MGHDK and SYGVNS. V was clipped by 2 bases and J by 0 bases; unmatched bases: 5. This CDR3 comprises 16 residues. The CDR3: CASSEGVAGYQETQYF. The CDR3 coding sequence is TGTGCCAGCAGTGAAGGGGTAGCGGGGTACCAAGAGACCCAGTACTTC.

The chain links TRBV29-1 to TRBJ2-7; perhaps D is TRBD1 or TRBD2 (5 bases each). V lost 3 bases to trimming and J lost 4 bases, with 7 bases between them. The CDR3 contains 11 residues. Germline V CDR1 and CDR2: SQVTM, ANQGSEA. In nucleotides, the CDR3 is TGCAGCGTTGAGGGGGAATACGAGCAGTACTTC. This gives the protein CSVEGEYEQYF.

This clonotype was detected a few times. The rearrangement uses TRBV7-3 and TRBJ2-1, with D possibly TRBD2 on 6 matching bases. Germline V gene sequence: CDR1 SGHTA, CDR2 FQGTGA. V dropped 4 bases and J dropped 8 bases, with 15 bases sitting between them. The CDR3 runs 14 residues. CDR3 sequence (DNA): TGTGCCAGCAGCTGGGGCGGGAAGTCGGATGAGCAGTTCTTC. It codes for CASSWGGKSDEQFF.

This clonotype has a handful of counts. The V call is TRBV20-1, the J call TRBJ2-1; 7 positions agree with TRBD2. The germline gives CDR1 DFQATT, CDR2 SNEGSKA (reference sequence). The CDR3 spans 16 residues. V dropped 6 bases and J dropped 2; count of bases not matched to a gene: 13. The CDR3 is CSAPRRGLPTYNEQFF. DNA of the CDR3: TGCAGTGCACCCCGTCGGGGACTACCCACCTACAATGAGCAGTTCTTC.

The chain is built from TRBV7-9 and TRBJ1-1; no firm D call. Germline V gene lookup returns CDR1 SEHNR and CDR2 FQNEAQ (reference sequence). Deletions cut 1 base from V and 10 bases from J, with 7 bases between. CDR3 length: 11 amino acids. This CDR3 is CASSLGSGAFF. The DNA for the CDR3 is TGTGCCAGCAGCTTAGGGAGTGGAGCTTTCTTT. The full variable domain, rest sourced from reference TRBV7-9 and TRBJ1-1, is DTGVSQNPRHKITKRGQNVTFRCDPISEHNRLYWYRQTLGQGPEFLTYFQNEAQLEKSRLLSDRFSAERPKGSFSTLEIQRTEQGDSAMYLCASSLGSGAFFGQGTRLTVV.

Ten or more counts support this clonotype. This chain connects TRBV7-6 to TRBJ1-3, with D perhaps TRBD1 (5 bases). CDR1 SGHVS and CDR2 FNYEAQ come from the germline V gene. V was shortened by 1 base and J by 0 bases, with 10 bases between the two germline ends. The length of the CDR3 is 16 residues. CDR3 residues: CASSLGSQGSGNTIYF. CDR3 coding DNA: TGTGCCAGCAGCTTAGGCTCTCAGGGCTCTGGAAACACCATATATTTT.

This clonotype was recorded a few times. The chain links TRBV20-1 to TRBJ2-1; D ambiguous. V lost 3 bases and J lost 6, with 12 bases in between. This CDR3 comprises 13 residues. Looked up from germline, CDR1 is DFQATT and CDR2 is SNEGSKA (reference sequence). The CDR3 loop reads CSAREGQANEQFF. For the CDR3, the DNA is TGCAGTGCTAGGGAAGGCCAAGCCAATGAGCAGTTCTTC.